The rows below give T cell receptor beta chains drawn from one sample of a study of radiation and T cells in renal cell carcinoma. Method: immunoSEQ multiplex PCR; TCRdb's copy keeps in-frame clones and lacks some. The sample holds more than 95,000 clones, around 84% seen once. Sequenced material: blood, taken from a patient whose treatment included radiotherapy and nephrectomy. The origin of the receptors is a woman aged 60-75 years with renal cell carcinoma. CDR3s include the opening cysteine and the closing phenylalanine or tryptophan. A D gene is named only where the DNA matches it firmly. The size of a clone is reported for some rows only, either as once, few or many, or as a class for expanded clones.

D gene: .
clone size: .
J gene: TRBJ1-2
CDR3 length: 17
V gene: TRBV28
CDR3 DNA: TGTGCCAGCAGTTTATTCGGCGACAGGCTCAAACTTTATGGCTACACCTTC
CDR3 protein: CASSLFGDRLKLYGYTF

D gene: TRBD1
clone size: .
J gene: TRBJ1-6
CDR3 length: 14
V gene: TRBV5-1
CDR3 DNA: TGCGCCAGCAGCTCTGACAGGGTGAGATCACCCCTCCACTTT
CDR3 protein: CASSSDRVRSPLHF

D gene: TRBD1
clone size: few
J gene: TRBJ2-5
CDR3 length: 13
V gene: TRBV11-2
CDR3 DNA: TGTGCCAGCAGACAGACAGGGGCAGAGACCCAGTACTTC
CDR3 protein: CASRQTGAETQYF

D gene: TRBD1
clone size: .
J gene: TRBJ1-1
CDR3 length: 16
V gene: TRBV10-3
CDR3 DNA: TGTGCCATCAGTGACCTCTGGACAGGGTATGGCACTGAAGCTTTCTTT
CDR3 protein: CAISDLWTGYGTEAFF

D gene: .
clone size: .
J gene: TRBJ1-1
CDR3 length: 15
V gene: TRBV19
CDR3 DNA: TGTGCCAGTAGTATTCCCCAACAGGGGAACACTGAAGCTTTCTTT
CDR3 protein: CASSIPQQGNTEAFF

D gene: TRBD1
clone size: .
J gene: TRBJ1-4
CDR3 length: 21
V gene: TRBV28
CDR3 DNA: TGTGCCAGCTTCGGGGGCGCCGGGACAGTAATGGGGGACGGAACTAATGAAAAACTGTTTTTT
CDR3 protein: CASFGGAGTVMGDGTNEKLFF

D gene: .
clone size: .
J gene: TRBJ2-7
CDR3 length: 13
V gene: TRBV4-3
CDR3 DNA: TGCGCCAGCAGCCAACTTGTGGGCTACGAGCAGTACTTC
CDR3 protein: CASSQLVGYEQYF

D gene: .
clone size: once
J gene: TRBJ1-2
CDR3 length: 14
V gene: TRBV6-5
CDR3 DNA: TGTGCCAGCACCCGGGATTTAGCTAACTATGGCTACACCTTC
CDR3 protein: CASTRDLANYGYTF

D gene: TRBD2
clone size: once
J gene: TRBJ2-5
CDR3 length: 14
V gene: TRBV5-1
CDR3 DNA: TGCGCCAGCAGCGAAACTAGCGCTCAAGAGACCCAGTACTTC
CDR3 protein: CASSETSAQETQYF

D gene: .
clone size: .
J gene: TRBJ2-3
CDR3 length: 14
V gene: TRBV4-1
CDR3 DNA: TGCGCCAGCAGCCTTACTCGATTAACAGATACGCAGTATTTT
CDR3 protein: CASSLTRLTDTQYF

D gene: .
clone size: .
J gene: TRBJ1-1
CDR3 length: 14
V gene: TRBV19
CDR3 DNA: TGTGCCAGTAGCTACTCCCGGGGGAGCACTGAAGCTTTCTTT
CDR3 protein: CASSYSRGSTEAFF

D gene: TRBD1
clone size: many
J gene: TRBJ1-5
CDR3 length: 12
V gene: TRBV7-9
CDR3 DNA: TGTGCCAGCGGGACAGGCCATCAGCCCCAGCATTTT
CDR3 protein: CASGTGHQPQHF

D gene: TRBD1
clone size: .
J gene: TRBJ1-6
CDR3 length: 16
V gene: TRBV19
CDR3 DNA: TGTGCCAGTAGCCGACAGGGGGCGGTTGATAATTCACCCCTCCACTTT
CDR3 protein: CASSRQGAVDNSPLHF

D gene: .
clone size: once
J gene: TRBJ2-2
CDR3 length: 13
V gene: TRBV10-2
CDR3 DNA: TGCGCCAGCAGTCCCCAGGTCACCGGGGAGCTGTTTTTT
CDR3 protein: CASSPQVTGELFF

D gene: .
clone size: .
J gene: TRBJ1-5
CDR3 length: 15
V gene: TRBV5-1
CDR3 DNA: TGCGCCAGCAGCTTGGGACAGGAGCCCAATCAGCCCCAGCATTTT
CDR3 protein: CASSLGQEPNQPQHF

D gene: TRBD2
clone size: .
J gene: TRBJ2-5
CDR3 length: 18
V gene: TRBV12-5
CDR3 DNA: TGTGCTAGTGGTTCCGAGTCATTTTTAACTAGCGGTCAAGAGACCCAGTACTTC
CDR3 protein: CASGSESFLTSGQETQYF

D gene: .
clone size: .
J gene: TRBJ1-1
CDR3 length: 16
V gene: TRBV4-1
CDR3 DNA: TGCGCCAGCAGCTTGGGCCCGGGACGGGCGAACACTGAAGCTTTCTTT
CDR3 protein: CASSLGPGRANTEAFF

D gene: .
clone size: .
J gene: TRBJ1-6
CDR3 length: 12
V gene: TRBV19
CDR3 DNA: TGTGCCAGTAGGGGGGGAAATTCACCCCTCCACTTT
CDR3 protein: CASRGGNSPLHF

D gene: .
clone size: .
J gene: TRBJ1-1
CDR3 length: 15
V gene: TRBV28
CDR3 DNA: TGTGCCAGCAGTACCCCCCTGTCAGGGAACACTGAAGCTTTCTTT
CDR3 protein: CASSTPLSGNTEAFF

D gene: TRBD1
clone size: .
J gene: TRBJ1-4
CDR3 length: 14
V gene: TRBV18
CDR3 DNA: TGTGCCAGCTCACAGGGGGCGGCGGGAGAAAAACTGTTTTTT
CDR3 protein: CASSQGAAGEKLFF

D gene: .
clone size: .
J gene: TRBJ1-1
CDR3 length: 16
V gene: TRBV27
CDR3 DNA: TGTGCCAGCAGTTTAGGCTTAACATCGAGGGGTACTGAAGCTTTCTTT
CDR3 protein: CASSLGLTSRGTEAFF

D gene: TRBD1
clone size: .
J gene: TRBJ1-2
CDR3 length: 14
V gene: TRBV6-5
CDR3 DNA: TGTGCCAGCAGTCCGGGACAGGGGGCCGGGGGCTACACCTTC
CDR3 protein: CASSPGQGAGGYTF

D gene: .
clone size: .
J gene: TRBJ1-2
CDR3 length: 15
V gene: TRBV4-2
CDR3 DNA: TGTGCCAGCAGCCAAGACCCCTTCTCTACAGGGTCCACAACCTTC
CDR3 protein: CASSQDPFSTGSTTF

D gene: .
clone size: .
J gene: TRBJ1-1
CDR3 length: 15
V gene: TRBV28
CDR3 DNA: TGTGCCAGCAGTTCCTACAGGGAGGGGAGGACTGAAGCTTTCTTT
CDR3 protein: CASSSYREGRTEAFF

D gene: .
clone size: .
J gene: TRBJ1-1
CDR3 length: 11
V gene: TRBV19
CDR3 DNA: TGTGCCAGTATGCAGGGGTCTGAAGCTTTCTTT
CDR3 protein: CASMQGSEAFF

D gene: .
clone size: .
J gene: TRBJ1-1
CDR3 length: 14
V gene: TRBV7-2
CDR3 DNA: TGTGCCAGCAGCTTAAGCAGGGGCGGCACTGAAGCTTTCTTT
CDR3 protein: CASSLSRGGTEAFF

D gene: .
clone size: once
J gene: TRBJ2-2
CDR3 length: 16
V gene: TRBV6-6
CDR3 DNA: TGTGCCAGCAGTTACTGGGGGGCCCCCAACAACGGGGAGCTGTTTTTT
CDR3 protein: CASSYWGAPNNGELFF

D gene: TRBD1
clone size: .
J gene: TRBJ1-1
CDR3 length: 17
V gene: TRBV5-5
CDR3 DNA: TGTGCCAGCAGCTTGGCGGGACAGGGTAGCATGAACACTGAAGCTTTCTTT
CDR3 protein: CASSLAGQGSMNTEAFF

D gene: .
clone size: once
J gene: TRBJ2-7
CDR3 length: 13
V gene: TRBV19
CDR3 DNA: TGTGCCAGTAGTTCCTCGAACAGGGTCGGGCAGTACTTC
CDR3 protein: CASSSSNRVGQYF

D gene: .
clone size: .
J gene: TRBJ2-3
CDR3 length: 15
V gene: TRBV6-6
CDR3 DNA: TGTGCCAGCAGTTACTCGAGTGGGAACACAGATACGCAGTATTTT
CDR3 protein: CASSYSSGNTDTQYF

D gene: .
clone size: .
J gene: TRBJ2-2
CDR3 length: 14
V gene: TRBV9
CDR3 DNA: TGTGCCAGCAGCGTTGACTGGACTGGCGGGGAGCTGTTTTTT
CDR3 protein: CASSVDWTGGELFF

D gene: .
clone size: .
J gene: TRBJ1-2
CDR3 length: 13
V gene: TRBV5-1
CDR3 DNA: TGCGCCAGCGCGGGACGCAGGGGTTATGGCTACACCTTC
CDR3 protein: CASAGRRGYGYTF

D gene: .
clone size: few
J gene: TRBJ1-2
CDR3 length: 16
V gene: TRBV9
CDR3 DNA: TGTGCCAGCAGCGTAGGGGACGGTTCAGCTAACTATGGCTACACCTTC
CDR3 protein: CASSVGDGSANYGYTF

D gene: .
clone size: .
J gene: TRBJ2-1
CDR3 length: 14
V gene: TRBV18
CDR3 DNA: TGTGCCAGCTCACCACCAGGGGGGGTGGATGAGCAGTTCTTC
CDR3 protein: CASSPPGGVDEQFF

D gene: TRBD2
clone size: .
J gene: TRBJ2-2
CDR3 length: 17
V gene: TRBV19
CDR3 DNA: TGTGCCAGTAGTATAGAACGGCTAGCGGCGAACACCGGGGAGCTGTTTTTT
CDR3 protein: CASSIERLAANTGELFF

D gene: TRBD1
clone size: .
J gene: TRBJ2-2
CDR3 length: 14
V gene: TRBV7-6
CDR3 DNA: TGTGCCAGCAGCTTAGGACAGGGCACCGGGGAGCTGTTTTTT
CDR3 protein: CASSLGQGTGELFF

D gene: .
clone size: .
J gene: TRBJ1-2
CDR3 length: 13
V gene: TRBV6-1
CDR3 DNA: TGTGCCAGCATCAGGGGCCGCAACTATGGCTACACCTTC
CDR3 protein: CASIRGRNYGYTF

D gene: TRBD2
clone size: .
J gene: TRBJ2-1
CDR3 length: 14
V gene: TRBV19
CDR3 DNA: TGTGCCAGTAAAGCTAGCGGAGCCTACAATGAGCAGTTCTTC
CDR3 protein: CASKASGAYNEQFF

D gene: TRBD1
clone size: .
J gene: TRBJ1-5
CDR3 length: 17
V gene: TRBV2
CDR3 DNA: TGTGCCAGCAGTGAAGGTTACAGGGGGAAATCCAATCAGCCCCAGCATTTT
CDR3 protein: CASSEGYRGKSNQPQHF

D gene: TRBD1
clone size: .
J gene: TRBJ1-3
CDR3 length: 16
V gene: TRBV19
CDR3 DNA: TGTGCCAGTAGTCTTACGGGACAGACCTCTGGAAACACCATATATTTT
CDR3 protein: CASSLTGQTSGNTIYF

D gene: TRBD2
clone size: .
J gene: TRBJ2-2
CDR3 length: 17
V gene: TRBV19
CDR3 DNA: TGTGCCAGTAGTATCCCGACGGGGAGGGCCAACACCGGGGAGCTGTTTTTT
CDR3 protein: CASSIPTGRANTGELFF

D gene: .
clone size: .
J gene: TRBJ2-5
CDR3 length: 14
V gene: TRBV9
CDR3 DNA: TGTGCCAGCAACAACCTGGGGGCCCAAGAGACCCAGTACTTC
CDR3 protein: CASNNLGAQETQYF

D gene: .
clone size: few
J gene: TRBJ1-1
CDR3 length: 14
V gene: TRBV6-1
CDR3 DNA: TGTGCCAGCAGGACAGAGAATACGAACACTGAAGCTTTCTTT
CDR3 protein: CASRTENTNTEAFF